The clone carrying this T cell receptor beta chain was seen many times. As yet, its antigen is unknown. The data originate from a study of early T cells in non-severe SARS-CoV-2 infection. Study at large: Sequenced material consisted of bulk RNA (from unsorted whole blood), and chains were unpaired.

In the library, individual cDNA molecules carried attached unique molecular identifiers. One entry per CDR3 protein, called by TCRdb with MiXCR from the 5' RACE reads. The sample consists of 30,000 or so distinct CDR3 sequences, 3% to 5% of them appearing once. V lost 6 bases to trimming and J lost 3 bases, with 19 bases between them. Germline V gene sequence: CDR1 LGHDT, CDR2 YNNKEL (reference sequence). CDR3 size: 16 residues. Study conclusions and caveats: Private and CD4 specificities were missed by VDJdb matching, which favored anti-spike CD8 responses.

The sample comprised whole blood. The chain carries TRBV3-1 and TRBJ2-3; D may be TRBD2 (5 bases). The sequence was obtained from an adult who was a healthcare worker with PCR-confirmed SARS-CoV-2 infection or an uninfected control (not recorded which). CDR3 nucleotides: TGTGCCAGCAGTCGAGAGGCGGGCCTAGGGACAGATACGCAGTATTTT. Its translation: CASSREAGLGTDTQYF.